The 20 T cell receptor beta chains below were found in one sample sequenced in a study of blood T cell repertoires in COVID-19. Profiled with immunoSEQ multiplex PCR; TCRdb holds only in-frame clones, not every one. The sample holds 300,000 to 350,000 clones, roughly 90% seen once. Specimen: peripheral blood. All receptors derive from a man aged 30 to 39 with COVID-19, enrolled during active disease.

The genes are TRBV30 and TRBJ2-3; 10 bases match TRBD2. Looked up from germline, CDR1 is GTSNPN and CDR2 is SVGIG (reference sequence). After removal of 0 bases from V and 5 bases from J, the junction contained 5 bases not matched to a gene. This CDR3 has 15 amino acids. CDR3 protein: CAWSVLAGLGDTQYF. The DNA of the CDR3 is TGTGCCTGGAGTGTACTAGCGGGGTTAGGAGATACGCAGTATTTT.

In this sample, this clone turned up a few times. This chain connects TRBV19 to TRBJ1-5, with 7 bases that match TRBD1. Germline assignment: CDR1 LNHDA and CDR2 SQIVND (reference sequence). V gave up 9 bases and J gave up 3 bases; unmatched junction bases: 5. The CDR3 loop spans 13 amino acids. CDR3 region: CASRDRHNQPQHF. The CDR3 DNA reads as TGTGCCAGCCGGGACAGACACAATCAGCCCCAGCATTTT.

V gene TRBV27 combines with J gene TRBJ2-7; 8 positions agree with TRBD1. The CDR3 runs to 14 residues. V was pared by 4 bases and J by 2 bases, with 4 bases of the junction left unmatched. The germline V gene encodes CDR1 MNHEY and CDR2 SMNVEV (reference sequence). CDR3 sequence: CASSYRGITYEQYF. The CDR3 DNA follows: TGTGCCAGCAGTTACAGGGGGATCACCTACGAGCAGTACTTC.

The chain joins TRBV10-3 to TRBJ2-2; D may be TRBD1 (5 bases). Trimming left V 6 bases short and J 6 bases short, with 11 bases between. Germline values: CDR1 ENHRY, CDR2 SYGVKD. The CDR3 is 13 amino acids. CDR3 DNA: TGTGCCATCAGGAAGGGGTCGTCCGGGGAGCTGTTTTTT. It yields the protein CAIRKGSSGELFF.

The CDR3 is CASSQYPGQAGSPLHF. CDR3 nucleotides: TGCGCCAGCAGTCAGTACCCGGGACAGGCAGGCTCACCCCTCCACTTT. V and J are TRBV23-1 and TRBJ1-6; 8 bases fit TRBD1. TRBV23-1 is assigned to the ORF class and has an uncertain function. CDR3 length: 16 residues. J lost 10 bases, V lost 3 bases, and 11 bases had no gene match.

V usage is TRBV18 and J usage is TRBJ1-3; TRBD1 aligns across 7 bases. J gave up 0 bases and V 6 bases, and 8 bases lay outside the gene matches. CDR3 size: 16 residues. Looked up from germline, CDR1 is KGHSH and CDR2 is LQKENI. As DNA, the CDR3 is TGTGCCAGCTCGCCCCGGGACAGTTCCTCTGGAAACACCATATATTTT. It translates to CASSPRDSSSGNTIYF.

This clone appeared a single time. V is TRBV2 and J is TRBJ2-5, with D maybe TRBD1 (6 bases). Trimming took 6 bases from V and 5 from J, leaving 10 bases between them. The CDR3 extends over 12 amino acids. Germline CDR1 SNHLY, CDR2 FYNNEI. CDR3 sequence reads: CASRGAWETQYF. The DNA of the CDR3 is TGTGCCAGCAGGGGGGCCTGGGAGACCCAGTACTTC.

The gene calls are TRBV19 and TRBJ1-2; no reliable D call. Germline CDR1 LNHDA, CDR2 SQIVND (reference sequence). Trimming cost V 3 bases and J 1 base, with 6 bases left between them. The CDR3 extends over 13 amino acids. The CDR3 DNA is TGTGCCAGTAGTATTCAGGTTAACTATGGCTACACCTTC. This gives the protein CASSIQVNYGYTF.

The chain employs TRBV29-1 and TRBJ2-1; D is possibly TRBD2 (5 bases). The CDR3 extends over 15 amino acids. Germline V gene sequence: CDR1 SQVTM, CDR2 ANQGSEA. With 6 bases removed from V and 2 bases from J, the gap between germline ends came to 17 bases. CDR3 coding DNA: TGCAGCGTGAGGTATGCGGGTAAGACCTACAATGAGCAGTTCTTC. This gives the protein CSVRYAGKTYNEQFF.

The rearrangement uses TRBV19 and TRBJ1-1; no clear D. The ends were cut back, 8 bases at V and 10 bases at J, with 14 bases in the middle. The CDR3 is made up of 11 amino acids. Germline V gene data show CDR1 as LNHDA and CDR2 as SQIVND (reference sequence). The CDR3 here is CASSEAVIAFF. In nucleotides, the CDR3 is TGTGCCAGTTCTGAGGCGGTTATAGCTTTCTTT.

V usage is TRBV9 and J usage is TRBJ2-2, with a tentative D call TRBD1 (6 bases). The CDR3 extends over 15 amino acids. Per the germline V gene, CDR1 is SGDLS and CDR2 is YYNGEE. The ends were cut back, 5 bases at V and 1 base at J, with 12 bases in the middle. The CDR3 bases are TGTGCCAGCAGTTCCGGGACAATGAACACCGGGGAGCTGTTTTTT. This encodes CASSSGTMNTGELFF.

The chain links TRBV11-3 to TRBJ2-2; TRBD2 matches at 8 bases. Germline loops: CDR1 SGHNT, CDR2 YENEEA. The J segment lost 4 bases and the V segment lost 0 bases, leaving 7 bases of the junction unmatched. This CDR3 contains 17 residues. CDR3 residues: CASSLDAGGTGTGELFF. The CDR3, as DNA: TGTGCCAGCAGCTTAGATGCGGGGGGTACGGGCACCGGGGAGCTGTTTTTT.

This sequence joins TRBV28 and TRBJ2-7; 10 nucleotides agree with TRBD1. CDR3 size: 15 residues. Losses at the gene ends were 6 bases for V and 6 bases for J; bases not matched to a gene: 11. From germline, CDR1 is MDHEN and CDR2 SYDVKM. CDR3 in DNA: TGTGCCAGCAGCTTTTCCGGGACAGGGGTCAGCGAGCAGTACTTC. Protein sequence: CASSFSGTGVSEQYF.

The sample holds one count of this clone. DNA for the CDR3: TGCGCCAGCAGTTCTGTCTACCCTGTTTTCGGACAGGGGTCCGAAGAGACCCAGTACTTC. Protein: CASSSVYPVFGQGSEETQYF. The rearrangement links TRBV4-1 to TRBJ2-5; 9 nucleotides agree with TRBD1. The germline CDR1 and CDR2 sequences are MGHRA and YSYEKL. Losses at the gene ends were 6 bases for V and 3 bases for J; bases not matched to a gene: 23. This CDR3 is 20 amino acids long.

The chain is built from TRBV3-1 (or the pseudogene TRBV3-2) and TRBJ1-1, with 8 bases that match TRBD1. The CDR3 runs 14 residues. V trimming: 7 bases; J trimming: 6 bases; junction bases outside the gene matches: 10. Germline V gene sequence: CDR1 LGHDT, CDR2 YNNKEL (reference sequence). The CDR3 region is CASTHGQGLAEAFF. The DNA of the CDR3 is TGTGCCAGCACCCACGGACAGGGATTGGCTGAAGCTTTCTTT.

V is TRBV6-2 or TRBV6-3 and J is TRBJ1-5; D is unclear. V was shortened by 2 bases and J by 4 bases, with 9 bases between the two germline ends. CDR1 is MNHEY, CDR2 SVGEGT, per germline. The CDR3 spans 14 residues. The chain's CDR3 is CASSYMTRNQPQHF. In nucleotides, the CDR3 is TGTGCCAGCAGTTACATGACACGGAATCAGCCCCAGCATTTT.

This clone showed up just once. This CDR3 is CASSRGGGYGYTF. The CDR3 region has the DNA TGTGCCAGCAGCCGAGGGGGGGGCTATGGCTACACCTTC. The gene calls are TRBV9 and TRBJ1-2, with D possibly being TRBD1 (6 bases). Germline V lookup: CDR1 SGDLS, CDR2 YYNGEE. The CDR3 runs 13 residues. V shed 4 bases and J shed 4 bases, with 11 bases lying between them.

This clone was found a few times. The rearrangement uses TRBV3-1 (or the pseudogene TRBV3-2) and TRBJ2-3; 11 bases match TRBD2. There are 16 residues in the CDR3. Germline V gene sequence: CDR1 LGHDT, CDR2 YNNKEL (reference sequence). Germline trimming cut 4 bases from V and 5 bases from J; bases unmatched to any gene: 8. The CDR3 here is CASSRQLAGARDTQYF. The CDR3 DNA reads as TGTGCCAGCAGCCGGCAACTAGCGGGAGCCCGAGATACGCAGTATTTT.

This clone was picked up a small number of times. In DNA form, the CDR3 reads TGTGCCAGCAGTCATAAGGGGGCCTATGGCTACACCTTC. This gives the protein CASSHKGAYGYTF. The V gene is TRBV12-3 or TRBV12-4, the J gene TRBJ1-2; 7 bases agree with TRBD1. V lost 5 bases, J lost 4 bases, and 4 bases stayed unmatched. The CDR3 length is 13 residues.

CDR3 DNA sequence: TGCGCCAGCAGCAACCCACTAGCGGGAGACGAAGCTACGCAGTATTTT. The encoded protein is CASSNPLAGDEATQYF. The genes are TRBV5-1 and TRBJ2-3; the match to TRBD2 covers 11 bases. This CDR3 region has 16 residues. Looked up from germline, CDR1 is SGHRS and CDR2 is YFSETQ. Trimming at V came to 4 bases and at J to 8 bases, leaving 12 bases not matched to a gene.